This is a list of T cell receptor beta chains from one sample in a study of blood T cell repertoires in COVID-19. Libraries were prepared by immunoSEQ multiplex PCR; TCRdb keeps only in-frame clonotypes and omits some of them. Of about 100,000 clones in the sample, around 85% were seen once. The specimen sequenced was peripheral blood. The source is a human donor in a cohort sampled during active COVID-19. CDR3s include the opening cysteine and the closing phenylalanine or tryptophan. D genes are given only for firm matches. Some rows have no size entry. The others give once, few or many, or a class for an expanded clone.

-	TRBJ1-6	TRBV6-2/TRBV6-3	-	CASSYPTGRNSPLHF	TGTGCCAGCAGTTACCCGACAGGAAGAAATTCACCCCTCCACTTT
-	TRBJ2-7	TRBV18	-	CASSPPTGVEQYF	TGTGCCAGCTCACCACCGACTGGTGTCGAGCAGTACTTC
-	TRBJ1-2	TRBV12-3/TRBV12-4	-	CASSLFVNYGYTF	TGTGCCAGCAGTTTATTCGTGAACTATGGCTACACCTTC
TRBD1	TRBJ2-3	TRBV11-2	-	CASSSFVGGLDTQYF	TGTGCCAGCAGCTCGTTTGTAGGGGGCCTAGATACGCAGTATTTT
-	TRBJ2-3	TRBV5-6	-	CASSEMGPGQADTQYF	TGTGCCAGCAGCGAGATGGGTCCGGGTCAAGCGGATACGCAGTATTTT
TRBD1	TRBJ1-3	TRBV5-6	-	CASSFQGQGFYSGNTIYF	TGTGCCAGCAGCTTCCAGGGACAGGGTTTTTACTCTGGAAACACCATATATTTT
-	TRBJ1-1	TRBV18	-	CASSMGASTEAFF	TGTGCCAGCTCCATGGGGGCCAGCACTGAAGCTTTCTTT
-	TRBJ2-1	TRBV6-1	-	CASSDVPLSQFF	TGTGCCAGCAGTGATGTTCCCTTATCGCAGTTCTTC
TRBD2	TRBJ2-3	TRBV20-1	once	CSASSAGGTDTQYF	TGCAGTGCTAGTTCAGCGGGAGGTACAGATACGCAGTATTTT
-	TRBJ2-6	TRBV3-1/TRBV3-2	-	CASREHSGANVLTF	TGTGCCAGCAGGGAGCACTCTGGGGCCAACGTCCTGACTTTC
-	TRBJ1-5	TRBV7-2	once	CASSSGGGSNQPQHF	TGTGCCAGCAGCTCGGGGGGGGGCAGCAATCAGCCCCAGCATTTT
TRBD2	TRBJ2-1	TRBV18	-	CASSQVQGLAVNEQFF	TGTGCCAGCTCACAGGTTCAGGGTCTAGCGGTCAATGAGCAGTTCTTC
-	TRBJ1-5	TRBV12-3/TRBV12-4	-	CASSEADQPQHF	TGTGCCAGCAGCGAAGCCGATCAGCCCCAGCATTTT
-	TRBJ2-7	TRBV10-3	-	CAISESWGSEQYF	TGTGCCATCAGTGAGTCGTGGGGCTCAGAGCAGTACTTC
TRBD2	TRBJ2-1	TRBV7-8	-	CASRGEGGPFRNEQFF	TGTGCCAGCCGAGGGGAGGGAGGGCCCTTTCGCAATGAGCAGTTCTTC
TRBD1	TRBJ1-2	TRBV2	-	CASGRNQGVNYGYTF	TGTGCCAGCGGGAGAAACCAGGGGGTGAACTATGGCTACACCTTC
-	TRBJ1-2	TRBV2	-	CASTAGYSGSGYTF	TGTGCCAGCACGGCAGGGTACTCGGGTTCTGGCTACACCTTC
TRBD2	TRBJ2-3	TRBV7-2	few	CASSLGFAGGTDTQYF	TGTGCCAGCAGCTTAGGTTTTGCGGGAGGCACAGATACGCAGTATTTT
-	TRBJ2-5	TRBV5-6	-	CASSLRSGHETQYF	TGTGCCAGCAGCTTAAGGTCAGGCCACGAGACCCAGTACTTC
-	TRBJ1-5	TRBV5-1	-	CASSPGWGQGHDQPQHF	TGCGCCAGCAGCCCGGGTTGGGGGCAGGGCCATGATCAGCCCCAGCATTTT
-	TRBJ1-5	TRBV27	-	CASSFRGSNQPQHF	TGTGCCAGCAGTTTTAGAGGGAGCAATCAGCCCCAGCATTTT
-	TRBJ1-2	TRBV2	-	CASVRRSDYTF	TGTGCCAGCGTACGACGGAGCGACTACACCTTC
-	TRBJ1-4	TRBV6-5	-	CASTRGTPTNEKLFF	TGTGCCAGCACCCGAGGGACACCTACTAATGAAAAACTGTTTTTT
-	TRBJ1-2	TRBV7-9	-	CASSLGPTYGYTF	TGTGCCAGCAGCTTAGGGCCCACCTATGGCTACACCTTC
-	TRBJ2-1	TRBV7-9	-	CASSPMTGNPYNEQFF	TGTGCCAGCAGCCCAATGACAGGTAACCCCTACAATGAGCAGTTCTTC
TRBD1	TRBJ1-1	TRBV19	-	CASSWVQGDTEAFF	TGTGCCAGTAGTTGGGTTCAGGGGGACACTGAAGCTTTCTTT
TRBD1	TRBJ1-2	TRBV12-3/TRBV12-4	-	CASSLTGNYGYTF	TGTGCCAGCAGCCTGACAGGGAACTATGGCTACACCTTC
TRBD2	TRBJ2-7	TRBV11-2	-	CASSLASGRSEQYF	TGTGCCAGCAGCTTAGCTAGCGGGAGGAGCGAGCAGTACTTC
-	TRBJ1-1	TRBV28	-	CASMGGWTEAFF	TGTGCCAGCATGGGAGGGTGGACTGAAGCTTTCTTT
TRBD1	TRBJ1-1	TRBV11-2	-	CASSSTGQVNTEAFF	TGTGCCAGCAGCTCTACCGGACAGGTGAACACTGAAGCTTTCTTT
-	TRBJ2-5	TRBV3-1/TRBV3-2	-	CASSQDYKGEETQYF	TGTGCCAGCAGCCAAGATTATAAGGGGGAAGAGACCCAGTACTTC
TRBD2	TRBJ2-7	TRBV4-3	-	CASSTLAGSGTYEQYF	TGCGCCAGCAGCACGCTAGCGGGCTCAGGGACCTACGAGCAGTACTTC
-	TRBJ2-5	TRBV9	-	CASSSRTGSLQETQYF	TGTGCCAGCAGCTCAAGGACTGGAAGCCTACAAGAGACCCAGTACTTC
-	TRBJ1-2	TRBV18	-	CASSPQGGTYYGYTF	TGTGCCAGCTCACCACAAGGGGGAACGTACTATGGCTACACCTTC
TRBD1	TRBJ2-6	TRBV19	-	CASSRQGRSGANVLTF	TGTGCCAGTAGTCGACAGGGACGCTCTGGGGCCAACGTCCTGACTTTC
-	TRBJ1-2	TRBV19	-	CASNSIPYGYTF	TGTGCCAGTAATAGTATCCCCTATGGCTACACCTTC
TRBD2	TRBJ2-7	TRBV5-4	-	CASRRGGDYSFEQYF	TGTGCCAGCAGACGCGGGGGGGACTACTCTTTTGAGCAGTACTTC
-	TRBJ2-1	TRBV10-3	once	CAISELQGNNEQFF	TGTGCCATCAGTGAGTTGCAGGGAAACAATGAGCAGTTCTTC
-	TRBJ1-4	TRBV5-1	-	CASSQQGSNEKLFF	TGCGCCAGCAGCCAACAGGGTTCTAATGAAAAACTGTTTTTT
TRBD2	TRBJ2-1	TRBV5-1	-	CASSPSGTSGSYNEQFF	TGCGCCAGCAGCCCCTCCGGGACTAGCGGCTCCTACAATGAGCAGTTCTTC